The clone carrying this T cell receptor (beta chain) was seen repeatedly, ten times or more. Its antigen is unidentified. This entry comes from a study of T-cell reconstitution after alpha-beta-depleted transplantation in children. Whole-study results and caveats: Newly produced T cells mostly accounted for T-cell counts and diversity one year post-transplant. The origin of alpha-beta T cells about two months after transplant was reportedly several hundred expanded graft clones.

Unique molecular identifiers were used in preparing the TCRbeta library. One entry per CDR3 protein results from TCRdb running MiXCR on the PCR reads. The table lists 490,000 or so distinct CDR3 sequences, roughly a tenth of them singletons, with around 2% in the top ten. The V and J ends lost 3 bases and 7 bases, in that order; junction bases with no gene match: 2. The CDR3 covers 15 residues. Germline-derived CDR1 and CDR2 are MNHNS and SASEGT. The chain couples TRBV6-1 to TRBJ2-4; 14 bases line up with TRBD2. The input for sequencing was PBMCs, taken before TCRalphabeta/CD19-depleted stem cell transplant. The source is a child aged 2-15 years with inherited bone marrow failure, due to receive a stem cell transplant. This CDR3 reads CASSDRLAGGNIQYF. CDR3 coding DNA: TGTGCCAGCAGTGACCGACTAGCGGGAGGGAACATTCAGTACTTC.